This T cell receptor beta chain is from a study of T cells in Graves' hyperthyroidism and ophthalmopathy. Authors of the study amplified TCR beta CDR3 regions from RNA transcripts. The HTBI set primed first-round TCR CDR3 RT-PCR. TCRdb processed the multiplex PCR reads anew with MiXCR; each CDR3 protein has one entry. This table holds fewer than 500,000 distinct CDR3 sequences, roughly 14% found once. J was trimmed by 6 bases and V by 3 bases; bases with no gene match: 4. CDR3 length equals 14 residues. Germline CDR1 is KGHSH and CDR2 is LQKENI. This TCR came from a man younger than 40 with Graves' hyperthyroidism that later progressed to Graves' ophthalmopathy. The sample comprised blood. The chain links TRBV18 to TRBJ1-5; 8 nucleotides align to TRBD1. Written as DNA, the CDR3 is TGTGCCAGCTCACCGGACAGGGAGGGTCAGCCCCAGCATTTT. This encodes CASSPDREGQPQHF.